The 13 T cell receptor beta chains given below trace back to one sample, sequenced in a study of blood T cell repertoires in COVID-19. Profiling relied on immunoSEQ multiplex PCR, and the TCRdb table lists in-frame clones only, not all of them. The sample consists of about 210,000 clones, around 80% of them appearing once. The sequenced sample consisted of peripheral blood. The source of these receptors is a man aged 55 to 70 with acute or convalescent COVID-19.

This clone was seen just once. This rearrangement joins TRBV9 to TRBJ1-4; possible D gene TRBD1, 5 bases. The CDR3 runs to 16 residues. Trimming removed 0 bases from V and 4 bases from J, with 13 bases in between. Germline V gene data show CDR1 as SGDLS and CDR2 as YYNGEE. The CDR3 bases are TGTGCCAGCAGCGTAGCAGGTGGCAGGGATAATGAAAAACTGTTTTTT. It specifies CASSVAGGRDNEKLFF.

The CDR3 DNA sequence: TGTGCCAGCAGTGAGAGAGGGGGAAACTCACCCCTCCACTTT. Encoded protein: CASSERGGNSPLHF. This chain joins TRBV6-1 and TRBJ1-6, with D perhaps matching TRBD1 (6 bases). The length of the CDR3 is 14 residues. Germline lookup yields CDR1 MNHNS and CDR2 SASEGT. V lost 3 bases and J lost 10, with 13 bases in between.

The chain is built from TRBV11-3 and TRBJ2-7; 9 bases map to TRBD1. Germline CDR1 and CDR2: SGHNT and YENEEA. Trimming took 4 bases from V and 5 from J; bases not matched to a gene: 15. The CDR3 is 17 amino acids. The CDR3 sequence is CASSSSTGGQGIHEQYF. CDR3 sequence (DNA): TGTGCCAGCAGCTCATCAACCGGGGGACAGGGAATCCACGAGCAGTACTTC.

This rearrangement joins TRBV5-1 to TRBJ2-2; 10 bases agree with TRBD1. The CDR3 covers 15 residues. Germline V lookup: CDR1 SGHRS, CDR2 YFSETQ. V was clipped by 2 bases and J by 5 bases; unmatched bases: 3. The CDR3 sequence: CASSLGTGETGELFF. In DNA, the CDR3 is TGCGCCAGCAGCTTAGGGACAGGGGAAACCGGGGAGCTGTTTTTT.

This chain joins TRBV5-1 and TRBJ2-2; D gene ambiguous. V was clipped by 5 bases and J by 0 bases, with 5 bases between them. CDR1 and CDR2 (germline): SGHRS, YFSETQ. CDR3 length: 13 amino acids. The CDR3 DNA sequence: TGCGCCAGCAGGGTAGCGAACACCGGGGAGCTGTTTTTT. This gives the protein CASRVANTGELFF.

This clone was detected ten times or more. The rearrangement uses TRBV10-3 and TRBJ2-1, with 8 positions matching TRBD1. The germline V gene has CDR1 ENHRY and CDR2 SYGVKD. V lost 1 base, J lost 2 bases, and 7 bases stayed unmatched. This CDR3 is 17 amino acids long. CDR3: CAISELRDRNTYNEQFF. CDR3 bases: TGTGCCATCAGTGAGTTAAGGGACAGGAACACCTACAATGAGCAGTTCTTC.

The gene calls are TRBV7-9 and TRBJ1-1; possible D gene TRBD1, 5 bases. CDR3 size: 14 residues. CDR1 SEHNR and CDR2 FQNEAQ come from the germline V gene (reference sequence). V shed 6 bases and J shed 4 bases, with 15 bases lying between them. The CDR3 DNA reads TGTGCCAGCAGACTTACAGGCTGGGGCACTGAAGCTTTCTTT. This sequence encodes CASRLTGWGTEAFF.

The chain joins TRBV19 to TRBJ1-2; 10 nucleotides agree with TRBD1. V lost 9 bases, J lost 7 bases, and 8 bases stayed unmatched. The length of the CDR3 is 13 residues. Looked up from germline, CDR1 is LNHDA and CDR2 is SQIVND (reference sequence). The CDR3 is CASRGQGVSGYTF. CDR3 DNA sequence: TGTGCCAGCAGAGGACAGGGGGTCTCTGGCTACACCTTC.

This chain joins TRBV7-3 and TRBJ2-5; TRBD2 matches 15 bases. The CDR3 has 16 amino acids. Germline lookup yields CDR1 SGHTA and CDR2 FQGTGA. Trimming took 5 bases from V and 5 from J; bases not matched to a gene: 6. The CDR3 protein is CASSPGLAGGYETQYF. The DNA of the CDR3 is TGTGCCAGCAGCCCAGGACTAGCGGGGGGGTATGAGACCCAGTACTTC. Supplemented by reference TRBV7-3 and TRBJ2-5, the full variable domain reads GAGVSQTPSNKVTEKGKYVELRCDPISGHTALYWYRQSLGQGPEFLIYFQGTGAADDSGLPNDRFFAVRPEGSVSTLKIQRTERGDSAVYLCASSPGLAGGYETQYFGPGTRLLVL.

This clone was seen only a few times. V is TRBV11-3 and J is TRBJ2-7, with a possible D match to TRBD2 (6 bases). V was pared by 3 bases and J by 2 bases, with 11 bases between. The germline V gene has CDR1 SGHNT and CDR2 YENEEA. The CDR3 is made up of 14 amino acids. The CDR3 sequence: CASSLGGEAYEQYF. The CDR3 DNA reads as TGTGCCAGCAGCTTGGGGGGTGAGGCCTACGAGCAGTACTTC. Based on the CDR3 plus reference TRBV11-3 and TRBJ2-7, the full variable domain is EAGVVQSPRYKIIEKKQPVAFWCNPISGHNTLYWYLQNLGQGPELLIRYENEEAVDDSQLPKDRFSAERLKGVDSTLKIQPAELGDSAVYLCASSLGGEAYEQYFGPGTRLTVT.

The chain uses TRBV6-2 or TRBV6-3 and TRBJ1-1; TRBD1 agrees at 9 bases. With 2 bases clipped from V and 8 bases from J, the junction kept 3 bases outside the gene matches. Germline V CDR1 and CDR2: MNHEY, SVGEGT. The CDR3 loop spans 13 amino acids. CDR3 sequence reads: CASSYTGQGEAFF. The CDR3 nucleotides read TGTGCCAGCAGTTACACCGGACAGGGGGAAGCTTTCTTT.

This sequence joins TRBV19 and TRBJ1-5, with 9 nucleotides matching TRBD1. The CDR3 runs 14 residues. Germline CDR1 and CDR2: LNHDA and SQIVND (reference sequence). V lost 7 bases, J lost 6 bases, and 7 bases stayed unmatched. CDR3 nucleotide sequence: TGTGCCAGTACCTTTTGGGGACAGGGTCAGCCCCAGCATTTT. Its translation: CASTFWGQGQPQHF.

The chain links TRBV24-1 to TRBJ1-1; 7 nucleotides agree with TRBD1. Germline CDR1 is KGHDR and CDR2 is SFDVKD. V lost 5 bases and J lost 4; bases outside the gene matches: 15. This CDR3 spans 17 amino acids. CDR3 coding DNA: TGTGCCACCAGTGCCGTATTCAGGGGCAGGGGGGTCACTGAAGCTTTCTTT. It yields the protein CATSAVFRGRGVTEAFF.